This is a list of T cell receptor beta chains from one sample in a study of patients and donors after allogeneic stem cell transplantation. Each CDR3 protein is one row after TCRdb ran MiXCR on the RT-PCR reads. Altogether 25,000 to 40,000 distinct CDR3 sequences are present, around 33% being singletons, with the ten largest covering just over 75%. The specimen sequenced was blood, either unsorted or a sorted T cell fraction (not recorded which). These receptors originate from a human donor who was either an allogeneic HSCT recipient or a stem cell or donor lymphocyte infusion donor (not recorded which). It is not recorded whose cells these are; they may come from a transplant donor. Both conserved end residues are part of each CDR3. Fields, in order: J gene, V gene, clone size, D gene, CDR3 DNA, CDR3 protein. The D gene is left open where the match is weak. The size field is filled for only some rows; it gives once, few, many or a size class.

TRBJ1-2 TRBV4-3 many . TGCGCCAGCAGCCGTTACAGGGAGGACTATGGCTACACCTTC CASSRYREDYGYTF
TRBJ2-1 TRBV11-3 . . TGTGCCAGCAGTCAAAGCGGGTCGTACAATGAGCAGTTCTTC CASSQSGSYNEQFF
TRBJ2-2 TRBV20-1 few . TGCAGTGCTAGCTCCAGGACAAACACCGGGGAGCTGTTTTTT CSASSRTNTGELFF
TRBJ2-2 TRBV20-1 . . TGCAGTGCTAGAGACGAAATTACGCACGAGCTGTTTTTT CSARDEITHELFF
TRBJ2-3 TRBV5-1 once . TGCGCCAGCAGCTTGGACAGGCGTGTCACAGATACGCAGTATTTT CASSLDRRVTDTQYF
TRBJ1-5 TRBV5-1 few . TGCGCCAGCAAGGGGCACAATCAGCCCCAGCATTTT CASKGHNQPQHF
TRBJ1-5 TRBV6-5 few . TGTGCCAGCAGTTCGCTAGGTCAGCCCCAGCATTTT CASSSLGQPQHF
TRBJ2-3 TRBV2 . TRBD2 TGTGCCAGCAGTGACGGACTAGCGGTCACAGATACGCAGTATTTT CASSDGLAVTDTQYF
TRBJ1-1 TRBV12-5 . . TGTGCTAGTGGTTTGGTACTTGTCCCAGTTGCAGCCACTGAAGCTTTCTTT CASGLVLVPVAATEAFF
TRBJ2-1 TRBV30 . . TGTGCCTGGAGTGTACCTAGCGCGGCGGCCTACAATGAGCAGTTCTTC CAWSVPSAAAYNEQFF
TRBJ2-7 TRBV12-3/TRBV12-4 many . TGTGCCAGCAGTATAGGATTGCCGTACGAGCAGTACTTC CASSIGLPYEQYF
TRBJ2-7 TRBV30 . . TGTGCCTGGAGTGTTCATGGGGTATCCGAGCAGTACTTC CAWSVHGVSEQYF
TRBJ1-2 TRBV12-3/TRBV12-4 few . TGTGCCAGCAGTCTGGGGGGTAGGAGCTACACCTTC CASSLGGRSYTF
TRBJ2-3 TRBV5-1 . . TGCGCCAGCAGCTTGGGGCAGGGGTTCACAGATACGCAGTATTTT CASSLGQGFTDTQYF
TRBJ1-1 TRBV6-2/TRBV6-3 . . TGTGCCAGCAGTTACGAGGGGCAGGGCACTGAAGCTTTCTTT CASSYEGQGTEAFF
TRBJ2-7 TRBV6-6 few . TGTGCCAGCAGTACCCGCCTGAGTCACGGGCAGTACTTC CASSTRLSHGQYF
TRBJ1-1 TRBV6-1 . TRBD1 TGTGCCGGCAAACCGGGACAGGGGGCGATGAACACTGAAGCTTTCTTT CAGKPGQGAMNTEAFF
TRBJ2-3 TRBV6-5 once . TGTGCCAGCAGTTACCCGGGGGATACGCAGTATTTT CASSYPGDTQYF